These T cell receptor beta chains were read from a single sample in a study of T cell responses to AZD1222 COVID-19 vaccine. Sequenced by immunoSEQ multiplex PCR; TCRdb stores in-frame clones only, minus some. Here the sample spans some 170,000 clones, 85% to 95% being singletons. Source: peripheral blood, taken on day 0 of AZD1222 vaccination. All receptors come from an adult in good health. The CDR3 runs from the conserved cysteine through the conserved F or W. Fields, in order: V gene, CDR3 protein.

TRBV6-5 CASSPDIYGYTF
TRBV5-4 CASSSNYREGDTGELFF
TRBV7-2 CASSLVGASNEKLFF
TRBV7-9 CASSLGVLGTGNEKLFF
TRBV18 CASSQTDRPGGAFF
TRBV4-3 CASSQYRGAGYEQYF
TRBV4-2 CASSQDLSSLTYGYTF
TRBV28 CASSLWALERGPGELFF
TRBV28 CASSRQLNTEAFF
TRBV6-4 CASSDSGGAHGNTIYF
TRBV3-1/TRBV3-2 CASRDGWGANTEAFF
TRBV2 CASQSNIPRGGYTF
TRBV3-1/TRBV3-2 CASSLDGGGAPLHF